This T cell receptor beta chain came from a study of blood T cell repertoires in COVID-19. In the study overall: From T cells, B-cell-depleted T cells, or PBMCs came the material, which was cDNA or gDNA.

Original processing notes: Cell counts per sample came from amplifying reference gene primers. The repertoire was sequenced with immunoSEQ multiplex PCR; TCRdb's copy has only in-frame clones and lacks some. V and J calls and clone size are as listed in that table; D and trimming were resolved from the DNA. The sample has approximately 260,000 clones, about 89% seen once; the top ten hold approximately 2%. Germline V gives CDR1 SGHDT, CDR2 YYEEEE. V gave up 4 bases and J gave up 4 bases; unmatched junction bases: 5. The length of the CDR3 is 14 residues. Input material: peripheral blood. The gene calls are TRBV5-6 and TRBJ1-5, with TRBD1 matching 7 bases. The sequence derives from a man aged 50 to 59 with acute or convalescent COVID-19. CDR3 protein: CASSRRQGNQPQHF. Here the CDR3 DNA reads TGTGCCAGCAGCCGACGACAGGGAAATCAGCCCCAGCATTTT.